These 19 T cell receptor beta chains came from one sample sequenced in a study of beta chain features in type 1 diabetes. Reverse transcription of all isolated RNA meant that expressed TCRB transcripts were sequenced. Clones were read by immunoSEQ multiplex PCR, and TCRdb kept only the in-frame ones, dropping some. This sample has about 930,000 clones, with about a sixth found just once. Material: naive CD4+ T cells from blood. The source is a woman aged 18-35 years in good health.

The V and J genes are TRBV7-3 and TRBJ2-2; 8 bases are shared with TRBD1. V lost 5 bases, J lost 6 bases, and 8 bases stayed unmatched. CDR3 length: 15 residues. Looked up from germline, CDR1 is SGHTA and CDR2 is FQGTGA. The CDR3 bases are TGTGCCAGCAGCCCGGACAGGGACCACCCCGGGGAGCTGTTTTTT. It encodes CASSPDRDHPGELFF.

This clone was detected a few times. This chain uses TRBV7-9 with TRBJ1-2; perhaps TRBD1 as D (5 bases). The CDR3 is 15 residues long. Trimming left V 2 bases short and J 3 bases short, with 13 bases between. Germline loops: CDR1 SEHNR, CDR2 FQNEAQ (reference sequence). CDR3 amino acids: CASSLMAGPYYGYTF. CDR3 DNA sequence: TGTGCCAGCAGCTTAATGGCGGGGCCGTACTATGGCTACACCTTC.

The V gene is TRBV19, the J gene TRBJ2-2, with D unclear. The CDR3 covers 15 residues. Germline V gives CDR1 LNHDA, CDR2 SQIVND (reference sequence). The ends were cut back, 4 bases at V and 0 bases at J, with 9 bases in the middle. CDR3 DNA sequence: TGTGCCAGTAGTAAAGTCCTCGCGAACACCGGGGAGCTGTTTTTT. Amino acid sequence: CASSKVLANTGELFF.

The CDR3: CASSPLAKLSEQFF. CDR3 nucleotides: TGTGCCAGCAGCCCACTAGCGAAGTTGTCTGAGCAGTTCTTC. This chain uses TRBV14 with TRBJ2-1, with 7 bases that match TRBD2. The germline gives CDR1 SGHDN, CDR2 FVKESK. V gave up 4 bases and J gave up 9 bases; unmatched junction bases: 9. The CDR3 has 14 amino acids.

The CDR3 reads CASSNFFQRVGSYNEQFF. DNA for the CDR3: TGTGCCAGCAGTAATTTTTTCCAAAGGGTGGGCTCCTACAATGAGCAGTTCTTC. This chain joins TRBV28 and TRBJ2-1; D is undetermined. The CDR3 extends over 18 amino acids. Trimming took 5 bases from V and 0 from J, leaving 20 bases between them. CDR1 and CDR2 (germline): MDHEN, SYDVKM. Supplemented by reference TRBV28 and TRBJ2-1, the full variable domain reads DVKVTQSSRYLVKRTGEKVFLECVQDMDHENMFWYRQDPGLGLRLIYFSYDVKMKEKGDIPEGYSVSREKKERFSLILESASTNQTSMYLCASSNFFQRVGSYNEQFFGPGTRLTVL.

There are a few counts of this clone. The genes are TRBV6-6 and TRBJ2-7; 8 bases fit TRBD2. This CDR3 region has 16 residues. Germline V lookup: CDR1 MNHNY, CDR2 SVGAGI (reference sequence). V gave up 2 bases and J gave up 11 bases; unmatched junction bases: 17. For the CDR3, the DNA is TGTGCCAGCAGTTACGGATCGACTAGCGTGACGACGGTAGAGTACTTC. Its translation is CASSYGSTSVTTVEYF.

The chain joins TRBV5-1 to TRBJ1-2; no definite D call. The germline CDR1 and CDR2 sequences are SGHRS and YFSETQ. The CDR3 extends over 12 amino acids. Trimming left V 1 base short and J 7 bases short, with 8 bases between. The CDR3 is CASSLLRVGYTF. The CDR3 region has the DNA TGCGCCAGCAGCTTGTTAAGGGTTGGCTACACCTTC.

CDR3 bases: TGTGCCAGCAGACCCCAGGGGACCGGGGCCAACGTCCTGACTTTC. It encodes CASRPQGTGANVLTF. V gene TRBV6-5 combines with J gene TRBJ2-6, with D possibly matching TRBD1 (6 bases). The V and J ends lost 6 bases and 4 bases respectively, with 13 bases between them. The CDR3 consists of 15 residues. Germline V gene data show CDR1 as MNHEY and CDR2 as SVGAGI.

This clone was observed a handful of times. The rearrangement joins TRBV7-2 to TRBJ1-2; D gene unclear. This CDR3 contains 12 residues. CDR1 SGHTA and CDR2 FQGNSA come from the germline V gene. Trimming took off 4 bases at V and 0 bases at J, with 3 bases between the two ends. CDR3 residues: CASSSPNYGYTF. The CDR3 region has the DNA TGTGCCAGCAGCTCCCCTAACTATGGCTACACCTTC.

In this sample, this clone turned up a few times. This chain joins TRBV6-5 and TRBJ2-7, with 8 bases lining up with TRBD2. The CDR3 has 14 amino acids. J was trimmed by 2 bases and V by 5 bases; bases with no gene match: 5. The germline V gene encodes CDR1 MNHEY and CDR2 SVGAGI. CDR3 region: CASSPLAGTYEQYF. DNA of the CDR3: TGTGCCAGCAGTCCTCTAGCGGGCACCTACGAGCAGTACTTC.

This clone turned up a few times. V usage is TRBV11-1 and J usage is TRBJ2-3; maybe TRBD1 (6 bases). Trimming pared 6 bases from V and 2 bases from J, leaving 15 bases between. Germline V gives CDR1 SGHAT, CDR2 FQDESV (reference sequence). This CDR3 has 15 residues. The CDR3 here is CASSVHRAITDTQYF. The CDR3 coding sequence is TGTGCCAGCAGTGTCCACAGGGCTATCACAGATACGCAGTATTTT.

This clone was observed a handful of times. The chain recombines TRBV7-2 with TRBJ2-7; D gene uncertain. The CDR3 loop spans 17 amino acids. From germline, CDR1 is SGHTA and CDR2 FQGNSA. The V end lost 1 base, the J end lost 2 bases, and 18 bases lay between the germline ends. The CDR3 nucleotides are TGTGCCAGCAGCTTAGATTCCGCTTCAAGACGGCCCTACGAGCAGTACTTC. Its protein is CASSLDSASRRPYEQYF.

The chain uses TRBV6-6 and TRBJ1-2; tentatively, D is TRBD1 (6 bases). The CDR3 extends over 16 amino acids. CDR1 MNHNY and CDR2 SVGAGI come from the germline V gene (reference sequence). V was trimmed by 7 bases and J by 4 bases, leaving 22 bases between them. CDR3 nucleotides: TGTGCCAGCACCCAGTTTGGACAGACTCCCCTCTATGGCTACACCTTC. Translated: CASTQFGQTPLYGYTF.

The chain carries TRBV28 and TRBJ2-1; D unclear. The germline V and J ends were trimmed by 5 bases and 0 bases, with 11 bases remaining between them. The CDR3 is 15 amino acids. Germline V gives CDR1 MDHEN, CDR2 SYDVKM. CDR3 loop: CASSPSTSSYNEQFF. The CDR3 DNA sequence: TGTGCCAGCAGTCCGTCAACGAGCTCCTACAATGAGCAGTTCTTC.

The rearrangement joins TRBV4-2 to TRBJ2-1; D is ambiguous. Germline-derived CDR1 and CDR2 are LGHNA and YNFKEQ. The CDR3 extends over 15 amino acids. V was trimmed by 2 bases and J by 8 bases, leaving 16 bases between them. The CDR3 coding sequence is TGTGCCAGCAGCCAACGGGTGTTAACTGTAGATGAGCAGTTCTTC. This encodes CASSQRVLTVDEQFF.

This rearrangement joins TRBV2 to TRBJ2-3; TRBD1 aligns across 8 bases. J lost 6 bases, V lost 8 bases, and 4 bases had no gene match. The germline CDR1 and CDR2 sequences are SNHLY and FYNNEI. The CDR3 runs to 12 residues. The CDR3 loop reads CASGQGPDTQYF. In DNA, the CDR3 is TGTGCCAGCGGACAGGGCCCGGATACGCAGTATTTT.

This clone was seen more than once but under ten times. This chain joins TRBV28 and TRBJ2-5; 9 positions match TRBD1. CDR3 size: 16 residues. Looked up from germline, CDR1 is MDHEN and CDR2 is SYDVKM. J lost 3 bases, V lost 7 bases, and 12 bases had no gene match. CDR3 coding DNA: TGTGCCAGCACTCCTACCGGGACAGGGTTTGAAGAGACCCAGTACTTC. It yields the protein CASTPTGTGFEETQYF.

This clone was detected only a few times. This chain connects TRBV28 to TRBJ2-1; no definite D call. With 6 bases removed from V and 7 bases from J, the gap between germline ends came to 10 bases. Germline values: CDR1 MDHEN, CDR2 SYDVKM. The CDR3 is 12 residues long. In DNA form, the CDR3 reads TGTGCCAGCAGCGTCCTTTGGAATGAGCAGTTCTTC. This encodes CASSVLWNEQFF.

Only a few counts were recorded for this clone. The J gene is TRBJ1-2, the V gene TRBV6-5, with D tentatively TRBD1 (6 bases). The V gene lost 0 bases and the J gene lost 4 bases, with 12 bases spanning the gap. This CDR3 has 15 amino acids. Germline V gene lookup returns CDR1 MNHEY and CDR2 SVGAGI. The chain's CDR3 is CASSYSGGQGYGYTF. CDR3 nucleotide sequence: TGTGCCAGCAGTTACTCTGGGGGGCAGGGCTATGGCTACACCTTC.